A single sample gave rise to the 28 T cell receptor beta chains below, sequenced in a study of T cell changes during pregnancy in multiple sclerosis. Some clones are missing from TCRdb's copy, which holds only in-frame ones; the method was immunoSEQ multiplex PCR. The sample comprises about 84,000 clones, 94% of which are singletons, and approximately 0.92% rests with the top ten. Material: peripheral blood, obtained in the second trimester of pregnancy. The receptor source for this set is a female donor in good health, enrolled as a control in a pregnancy study.

This clone occurred once. The chain uses TRBV2 and TRBJ2-5; 9 bases are a match to TRBD1. Germline assignment: CDR1 SNHLY and CDR2 FYNNEI. The V and J ends lost 11 bases and 4 bases, in that order; junction bases with no gene match: 2. The CDR3 is 11 amino acids. CDR3 nucleotide sequence: TGTGCCTCGGACAGGGGAGAGACCCAGTACTTC. Amino acids: CASDRGETQYF.

The gene calls are TRBV27 and TRBJ2-7; D is unclear. Germline-derived CDR1 and CDR2 are MNHEY and SMNVEV (reference sequence). The CDR3 is made up of 15 amino acids. Trimming pared 6 bases from V and 3 bases from J, leaving 18 bases between. Written as DNA, the CDR3 is TGTGCCAGCAGCTCTCTTACAAGTTTTCTCTACGAGCAGTACTTC. The encoded protein is CASSSLTSFLYEQYF.

The J gene is TRBJ2-5, the V gene TRBV11-2, with D perhaps TRBD2 (5 bases). The germline V gene encodes CDR1 SGHAT and CDR2 FQNNGV. Trimming removed 5 bases at V and 5 bases at J, with 21 bases between. The CDR3 contains 16 residues. In DNA, the CDR3 is TGTGCCAGCAGCCTTAGCCCGAGAGGGCCCTTGGAGACCCAGTACTTC. Protein: CASSLSPRGPLETQYF.

This chain uses TRBV14 with TRBJ2-1; a possible D gene is TRBD1 (6 bases). The V end lost 8 bases, the J end lost 2 bases, and 10 bases lay between the germline ends. The CDR3 is made up of 13 amino acids. CDR1 SGHDN and CDR2 FVKESK come from the germline V gene. CDR3 in amino acids: CASGNRAYNEQFF. CDR3 in DNA: TGTGCCAGCGGAAACAGGGCCTACAATGAGCAGTTCTTC.

The gene calls are TRBV6-6 and TRBJ2-3, with TRBD2 identical over 9 bases. Trimming took 7 bases from V and 2 from J; bases not matched to a gene: 7. The CDR3 is 15 residues long. CDR1 is MNHNY and CDR2 is SVGAGI in the germline V gene (reference sequence). The CDR3 coding sequence is TGTGCCAGCACCTCGACTAGCGGTACCACAGATACGCAGTATTTT. It specifies CASTSTSGTTDTQYF.

This CDR3 is CASSFSNGGGYF. The CDR3 DNA follows: TGTGCCAGCAGTTTCTCAAACGGGGGTGGGTACTTC. The chain uses TRBV28 and TRBJ2-7, with D possibly being TRBD2 (6 bases). The CDR3 extends over 12 amino acids. V lost 3 bases, J lost 12 bases, and 15 bases lay in between. Germline CDR1 is MDHEN and CDR2 is SYDVKM.

The gene calls are TRBV5-1 and TRBJ1-3; D is undetermined. The CDR3 is 11 amino acids. V was trimmed by 0 bases and J by 14 bases, leaving 9 bases between them. CDR1 and CDR2 from the germline V gene are SGHRS and YFSETQ. CDR3 protein: CASSLDGPLYF. Here the CDR3 DNA reads TGCGCCAGCAGCTTGGATGGCCCTTTATATTTT.

This clone was seen just once. CDR3 residues: CASSNLPGLAGEAGANVLTF. CDR3 sequence (DNA): TGTGCCAGTAGCAATCTCCCGGGACTAGCGGGAGAGGCTGGGGCCAACGTCCTGACTTTC. This chain uses TRBV19 with TRBJ2-6; TRBD2 matches at 14 bases. CDR3 length: 20 residues. V shed 6 bases, J shed 2 bases, and the junction held 12 bases outside the gene matches. Germline assignment: CDR1 LNHDA and CDR2 SQIVND (reference sequence).

V gene TRBV29-1 combines with J gene TRBJ1-4; weak D call: TRBD1 (5 bases). The CDR3 has 14 amino acids. The V end lost 8 bases, the J end lost 7 bases, and 20 bases lay between the germline ends. Per germline, CDR1 SQVTM and CDR2 ANQGSEA. The CDR3, as DNA: TGCAGCCCCCGGGGGGGGTGGGTATTTGAAAAACTGTTTTTT. Translated, it gives CSPRGGWVFEKLFF.

This sequence joins TRBV18 and TRBJ2-1, with D perhaps matching TRBD1 (5 bases). V was pared by 2 bases and J by 7 bases, with 9 bases between. This CDR3 has 13 residues. The germline V gene has CDR1 KGHSH and CDR2 LQKENI. The CDR3 reads CASSPGARNEQFF. CDR3 coding DNA: TGTGCCAGCTCACCAGGGGCGAGGAATGAGCAGTTCTTC.

The rearrangement joins TRBV19 to TRBJ2-4; D may be TRBD1 (6 bases). The V end lost 2 bases, the J end lost 2 bases, and 16 bases lay between the germline ends. The CDR3 is 17 residues long. Germline loops: CDR1 LNHDA, CDR2 SQIVND (reference sequence). The CDR3, as DNA: TGTGCCAGTAGTATACGAGGGGGAAGGTGGACCAAAAACATTCAGTACTTC. Its translation: CASSIRGGRWTKNIQYF.

DNA for the CDR3: TGTGCCAGCAGCTCTGGGACAGGGAGGAGGGAGCTGTTTTTT. This sequence encodes CASSSGTGRRELFF. This chain uses TRBV13 with TRBJ2-2; 9 nucleotides match TRBD1. Trimming removed 4 bases from V and 9 bases from J; junction bases left unmatched: 6. CDR1 and CDR2 from the germline V gene are PRHDT and FYEKMQ (reference sequence). This CDR3 has 14 amino acids.

The chain has TRBV5-1 and TRBJ2-7; D perhaps matches TRBD1 (5 bases). The CDR3 has 13 amino acids. From germline, CDR1 is SGHRS and CDR2 YFSETQ. The V end lost 4 bases, the J end lost 1 base, and 9 bases lay between the germline ends. This CDR3 is CASSVRQSYEQYF. As DNA, the CDR3 is TGCGCCAGCAGCGTCCGACAGTCCTACGAGCAGTACTTC.

The count of this clone is one. The gene calls are TRBV2 and TRBJ1-2, with TRBD1 as a possible D gene (5 bases). From germline, CDR1 is SNHLY and CDR2 FYNNEI. The length of the CDR3 is 13 residues. Trimming left V 1 base short and J 7 bases short, with 10 bases between. CDR3 sequence: CASSEGGWGGYTF. The CDR3 DNA is TGTGCCAGCAGTGAAGGGGGCTGGGGTGGCTACACCTTC. Using reference TRBV2 and TRBJ1-2 for the parts outside the CDR3, the full variable domain is EPEVTQTPSHQVTQMGQEVILRCVPISNHLYFYWYRQILGQKVEFLVSFYNNEISEKSEIFDDQFSVERPDGSNFTLKIRSTKLEDSAMYFCASSEGGWGGYTFGSGTRLTVV.

The chain joins TRBV6-9 to TRBJ2-3; 9 positions match TRBD2. Per germline, CDR1 MNHGY and CDR2 SVAAGI. The CDR3 loop spans 18 amino acids. The V segment lost 11 bases and the J segment 0 bases; nucleotides outside the gene matches: 18. The CDR3 DNA reads TGTGCCGGCCTCGGATGTCTAGCGGGAATGGGAAGCACAGATACGCAGTATTTT. Translating gives CAGLGCLAGMGSTDTQYF.

V and J are TRBV10-3 and TRBJ1-2, with 7 bases identical to TRBD1. CDR1 ENHRY and CDR2 SYGVKD come from the germline V gene. This CDR3 contains 13 residues. The V gene end was trimmed by 5 bases and the J gene end by 8 bases; junction bases not matched to a gene: 8. The CDR3 region is CAISLGGGGGYTF. CDR3 DNA: TGTGCCATCAGTCTTGGAGGGGGCGGAGGCTACACCTTC.

The chain couples TRBV10-3 to TRBJ2-1; 7 bases line up with TRBD1. Germline V gives CDR1 ENHRY, CDR2 SYGVKD. The CDR3 contains 15 residues. The ends lost 3 bases at V and 0 bases at J; junction bases unmatched: 2. The DNA for the CDR3 is TGTGCCATCAGTGACGGGACAGTCTCCTACAATGAGCAGTTCTTC. Translating it yields CAISDGTVSYNEQFF.

The gene calls are TRBV11-3 and TRBJ2-1; TRBD2 matches at 10 bases. The CDR3 length is 13 residues. Per germline, CDR1 SGHNT and CDR2 YENEEA. Unmatched junction bases numbered 7, after V lost 4 bases and J lost 13 bases. This CDR3 is CASSSQREGPQFF. CDR3 DNA: TGTGCCAGCAGCTCACAGCGGGAGGGCCCTCAGTTCTTC.

CDR3 coding DNA: TGTGCCAGTCACCGCTTAGGTGGGACTAGCTCACCAGATACGCAGTATTTT. This gives the protein CASHRLGGTSSPDTQYF. V usage is TRBV27 and J usage is TRBJ2-3; TRBD2 aligns across 9 bases. J gave up 4 bases and V 9 bases, and 17 bases lay outside the gene matches. Germline lookup yields CDR1 MNHEY and CDR2 SMNVEV (reference sequence). The CDR3 is made up of 17 amino acids.

The chain has TRBV19 and TRBJ2-2, with 10 positions matching TRBD1. Germline lookup yields CDR1 LNHDA and CDR2 SQIVND (reference sequence). This CDR3 is 20 amino acids long. Trimming at V came to 3 bases and at J to 6 bases, leaving 19 bases not matched to a gene. As DNA, the CDR3 is TGTGCCAGTAGTATTTCCCACCCGTCCGGGGGACAGGGGACCCCCGGGGAGCTGTTTTTT. Its protein is CASSISHPSGGQGTPGELFF.

The V and J genes are TRBV4-2 and TRBJ1-4; unclear D gene. Germline CDR1 reads LGHNA; CDR2 reads YNFKEQ. The CDR3 spans 14 residues. Deletions cut 1 base from V and 7 bases from J, with 10 bases between. The DNA of the CDR3 is TGTGCCAGCAGCCAAGGCGGGTCGGGTGAAAAACTGTTTTTT. Residues: CASSQGGSGEKLFF.

CDR3 sequence: CASSGQGHPGNTIYF. For the CDR3, the DNA is TGTGCCAGCAGTGGACAGGGGCACCCTGGAAACACCATATATTTT. The rearrangement joins TRBV25-1 to TRBJ1-3, with 8 bases fitting TRBD1. The CDR3 extends over 15 amino acids. With V trimmed by 4 bases and J by 2 bases, 4 bases remained unmatched. In germline, CDR1 is MGHDK, CDR2 SYGVNS.

The chain links TRBV4-1 to TRBJ2-7; tentative D call: TRBD2 (5 bases). With 0 bases removed from V and 7 bases from J, the gap between germline ends came to 16 bases. Germline lookup yields CDR1 MGHRA and CDR2 YSYEKL. This CDR3 is 15 amino acids long. The CDR3: CASSQDLMGAREQYF. The DNA of the CDR3 is TGCGCCAGCAGCCAAGATCTTATGGGAGCGCGAGAGCAGTACTTC.

The rearrangement links TRBV18 to TRBJ2-5; D is perhaps TRBD2 (5 bases). Germline V gene data show CDR1 as KGHSH and CDR2 as LQKENI. This CDR3 is 13 amino acids long. V shed 8 bases and J shed 5 bases, with 15 bases lying between them. DNA for the CDR3: TGTGCCAGCGCAAAGGGAGTGCGGGAGACCCAGTACTTC. Its protein product is CASAKGVRETQYF.

This rearrangement joins TRBV5-4 to TRBJ2-1; TRBD2 agrees at 16 bases. Germline V gene data show CDR1 as SGHNT and CDR2 as YYREEE (reference sequence). Germline trimming cut 3 bases from V and 8 bases from J; bases unmatched to any gene: 5. There are 16 residues in the CDR3. The CDR3 coding sequence is TGTGCCAGCAGCTGGGGACTAGCGGGAGGGCCAGATGAGCAGTTCTTC. This gives the protein CASSWGLAGGPDEQFF.

The rearrangement uses TRBV29-1 and TRBJ2-7; maybe TRBD2 (6 bases). The V end was cut by 2 bases, the J end by 3 bases, with 8 bases between. The CDR3 contains 12 residues. Per the germline V gene, CDR1 is SQVTM and CDR2 is ANQGSEA. CDR3 in amino acids: CSVETGDYEQYF. The CDR3 DNA sequence: TGCAGCGTTGAAACGGGGGACTACGAGCAGTACTTC.

The chain links TRBV27 to TRBJ2-5; D is uncertain. This CDR3 comprises 13 residues. The germline V gene has CDR1 MNHEY and CDR2 SMNVEV (reference sequence). With 2 bases removed from V and 4 bases from J, the gap between germline ends came to 8 bases. CDR3 nucleotides: TGTGCCAGCAGTTTACTAGTGGGAGAGACCCAGTACTTC. Protein sequence: CASSLLVGETQYF.

This sequence joins TRBV5-1 and TRBJ2-1; D is uncertain. The CDR3 sequence is 12 residues long. The V gene's germline CDR1 is SGHRS and CDR2 YFSETQ. V lost 7 bases, J lost 10 bases, and 15 bases lay in between. CDR3 sequence (DNA): TGCGCCAGCGGCCCTGAGGTTGGGGAGCAGTTCTTC. Amino acid sequence: CASGPEVGEQFF. The full variable domain, completed using reference TRBV5-1 and TRBJ2-1, is KAGVTQTPRYLIKTRGQQVTLSCSPISGHRSVSWYQQTPGQGLQFLFEYFSETQRNKGNFPGRFSGRQFSNSRSEMNVSTLELGDSALYLCASGPEVGEQFFGPGTRLTVL.